Listed below are T cell receptor beta chains from one sample, sequenced in a study of blood T cell repertoires in COVID-19. Method: immunoSEQ multiplex PCR; TCRdb's copy keeps in-frame clones and lacks some. The repertoire holds more than 120,000 clones, approximately 89% seen once, with around 1.5% in the top ten. What was sequenced was peripheral blood. All receptors come from a human donor in a cohort sampled during active COVID-19. The CDR3 runs from the conserved cysteine through the conserved F or W. Each record gives: D gene, J gene, V gene, clone size, CDR3 length, CDR3 DNA, CDR3 protein. D genes are given only for firm matches. A row's size may be missing; if present it is once, few, many or a size class.

>.|TRBJ1-1|TRBV5-1|.|16
TGCGCCAGCAGCTTGGGACGGGCAGGGAAGAACACTGAAGCTTTCTTT
CASSLGRAGKNTEAFF
>.|TRBJ2-1|TRBV5-1|.|15
TGCGCCAGCAGCTTAAGCTTACCAGGGATCAATGAGCAGTTCTTC
CASSLSLPGINEQFF
>.|TRBJ2-1|TRBV7-9|.|14
TGTGCCAGCAGCCCCATTATGCGAGACAATGAGCAGTTCTTC
CASSPIMRDNEQFF
>TRBD1|TRBJ1-2|TRBV28|.|15
TGTGCCAGCAGTTTATGGGGGACAGGGATCGATGGCTACACCTTC
CASSLWGTGIDGYTF
>.|TRBJ2-5|TRBV27|.|14
TGTGCCAGCAGTTCAGGACTACCGCAGGGGGTTCGTTACTTC
CASSSGLPQGVRYF
>.|TRBJ1-1|TRBV27|.|16
TGTGCCAGCAGTCCCAACCCTGACAGAAGAAACACTGAAGCTTTCTTT
CASSPNPDRRNTEAFF
>.|TRBJ1-2|TRBV12-3/TRBV12-4|.|13
TGTGCCAGCAAAACGGGCAGGGGCTATGGCTACACCTTC
CASKTGRGYGYTF
>.|TRBJ2-7|TRBV12-3/TRBV12-4|.|12
TGTGCCAGCAGTTTAGGCAGAGGGGAGCAGTACTTC
CASSLGRGEQYF
>.|TRBJ2-2|TRBV7-8|.|13
TGTGCCAGCAGCCGCAGGGTTAGCGGGGAGCTGTTTTTT
CASSRRVSGELFF
>TRBD1|TRBJ1-6|TRBV5-4|.|14
TGTGCCAGCAGCCAAGGACAGGGCAACTCACCCCTCCACTTT
CASSQGQGNSPLHF
>.|TRBJ1-4|TRBV7-2|.|15
TGTGCCAGCAGTTACTTGGGGGGGGTGGGAGAAAAACTGTTTTTT
CASSYLGGVGEKLFF
>.|TRBJ1-4|TRBV4-1|many|14
TGCGCCAGCAGCCAAGAACCGGGACTGGAAAAACTGTTTTTT
CASSQEPGLEKLFF